Listed below are T cell receptor beta chains from one sample, sequenced in a study of technical replicates of blood from a handful of donors. Measured with immunoSEQ multiplex PCR; TCRdb has only the in-frame clones, and not every one. Among about 13,000 clones listed, 70% to 80% were seen once. What was sequenced was PBMCs. Receptor source: a human donor in good health. The CDR3 runs from the conserved cysteine through the conserved F or W. The D gene is left open where the match is weak. Expanded clones are given a class, and other clones once, few, many or no size at all.

clone size: NA; D gene: NA; V gene: TRBV6-5; J gene: TRBJ1-1; CDR3 protein: CASSYGGGNTEAFF; CDR3 DNA: TGTGCCAGCAGTTACGGAGGCGGGAACACTGAAGCTTTCTTT
clone size: NA; D gene: TRBD2; V gene: TRBV27; J gene: TRBJ2-1; CDR3 protein: CASSIRASGRALNEQFF; CDR3 DNA: TGTGCCAGCAGTATTCGGGCTAGCGGGAGGGCCCTCAATGAGCAGTTCTTC
clone size: NA; D gene: NA; V gene: TRBV5-6; J gene: TRBJ2-3; CDR3 protein: CASSVSAADTQYF; CDR3 DNA: TGTGCCAGCAGCGTCTCAGCGGCAGATACGCAGTATTTT
clone size: NA; D gene: NA; V gene: TRBV6-1; J gene: TRBJ2-7; CDR3 protein: CASSVQGYEQYF; CDR3 DNA: TGTGCCAGCAGTGTACAGGGTTACGAGCAGTACTTC
clone size: NA; D gene: NA; V gene: TRBV9; J gene: TRBJ2-1; CDR3 protein: CASSVQLDYEQFF; CDR3 DNA: TGTGCCAGCAGCGTTCAACTCGACTATGAGCAGTTCTTC
clone size: NA; D gene: NA; V gene: TRBV10-2; J gene: TRBJ2-3; CDR3 protein: CASSEGRADTQYF; CDR3 DNA: TGCGCCAGCAGTGAGGGCCGGGCAGATACGCAGTATTTT
clone size: NA; D gene: NA; V gene: TRBV5-1; J gene: TRBJ2-3; CDR3 protein: CASSSGTTTDTQYF; CDR3 DNA: TGCGCCAGCAGCTCCGGGACAACCACAGATACGCAGTATTTT
clone size: NA; D gene: TRBD2; V gene: TRBV18; J gene: TRBJ2-7; CDR3 protein: CASSPLAGDSYEQYF; CDR3 DNA: TGTGCCAGCTCACCACTAGCGGGAGATTCCTACGAGCAGTACTTC
clone size: NA; D gene: TRBD1; V gene: TRBV15; J gene: TRBJ2-2; CDR3 protein: CATSGAQGAQHGELFF; CDR3 DNA: TGTGCCACCAGCGGCGCACAGGGGGCGCAACACGGGGAGCTGTTTTTT
clone size: NA; D gene: NA; V gene: TRBV5-8; J gene: TRBJ2-5; CDR3 protein: CASRPGGARTETQYF; CDR3 DNA: TGTGCCAGCAGGCCGGGCGGGGCCCGGACGGAGACCCAGTACTTC
clone size: NA; D gene: NA; V gene: TRBV28; J gene: TRBJ2-7; CDR3 protein: CASGQGGSYEQYF; CDR3 DNA: TGTGCCAGCGGGCAGGGCGGCTCCTACGAGCAGTACTTC
clone size: NA; D gene: NA; V gene: TRBV19; J gene: TRBJ2-1; CDR3 protein: CASSMSAVGGGGNEQFF; CDR3 DNA: TGTGCCAGTAGTATGAGTGCAGTGGGGGGAGGCGGCAATGAGCAGTTCTTC
clone size: NA; D gene: TRBD2; V gene: TRBV28; J gene: TRBJ2-7; CDR3 protein: CASLRSGRATYEQYF; CDR3 DNA: TGTGCCAGCCTCAGGAGCGGGAGGGCTACATACGAGCAGTACTTC
clone size: NA; D gene: TRBD1; V gene: TRBV18; J gene: TRBJ2-5; CDR3 protein: CASSPTGGETQYF; CDR3 DNA: TGTGCCAGCTCACCGACAGGGGGAGAGACCCAGTACTTC
clone size: NA; D gene: TRBD1; V gene: TRBV10-1; J gene: TRBJ1-1; CDR3 protein: CASSAQGAAFF; CDR3 DNA: TGCGCCAGCAGTGCACAGGGGGCGGCTTTCTTT
clone size: once; D gene: NA; V gene: TRBV28; J gene: TRBJ2-7; CDR3 protein: CASRHYMEPYEQYF; CDR3 DNA: TGTGCCAGCAGACACTACATGGAACCCTACGAGCAGTACTTC
clone size: once; D gene: TRBD1; V gene: TRBV30; J gene: TRBJ1-2; CDR3 protein: CAWRPTGGGGYTF; CDR3 DNA: TGTGCCTGGAGGCCGACAGGGGGTGGCGGCTACACCTTC
clone size: NA; D gene: NA; V gene: TRBV7-9; J gene: TRBJ2-3; CDR3 protein: CASSLGDTDTQYF; CDR3 DNA: TGTGCCAGCAGCTTGGGCGACACAGATACGCAGTATTTT
clone size: NA; D gene: TRBD2; V gene: TRBV7-9; J gene: TRBJ2-7; CDR3 protein: CASSAGLALSYEQYF; CDR3 DNA: TGTGCCAGCAGCGCCGGACTAGCGCTCTCCTACGAGCAGTACTTC
clone size: NA; D gene: TRBD2; V gene: TRBV7-6; J gene: TRBJ2-1; CDR3 protein: CASSLASAGVLTGNEQFF; CDR3 DNA: TGTGCCAGCAGCTTAGCTTCAGCGGGAGTTCTCACGGGCAATGAGCAGTTCTTC
clone size: NA; D gene: TRBD2; V gene: TRBV5-1; J gene: TRBJ2-7; CDR3 protein: CASSLATGGGLPSYEQYF; CDR3 DNA: TGCGCCAGCAGCTTGGCCACTGGGGGGGGACTTCCATCCTACGAGCAGTACTTC
clone size: NA; D gene: TRBD1; V gene: TRBV7-7; J gene: TRBJ2-2; CDR3 protein: CASSLSGTGGPGELFF; CDR3 DNA: TGTGCCAGCAGCTTATCCGGGACAGGGGGCCCCGGGGAGCTGTTTTTT
clone size: once; D gene: NA; V gene: TRBV7-8; J gene: TRBJ2-2; CDR3 protein: CASSLVWSSWNTGELFF; CDR3 DNA: TGTGCCAGCAGCTTAGTTTGGTCTAGCTGGAACACCGGGGAGCTGTTTTTT
clone size: once; D gene: NA; V gene: TRBV5-8; J gene: TRBJ2-7; CDR3 protein: CASSRSGSSSYEQYF; CDR3 DNA: TGTGCCAGCAGCCGGTCAGGATCTTCTTCCTACGAGCAGTACTTC
clone size: few; D gene: TRBD1; V gene: TRBV14; J gene: TRBJ1-4; CDR3 protein: CASSRLPGQGSEKLFF; CDR3 DNA: TGTGCCAGCAGCCGCTTACCGGGACAGGGGAGCGAAAAACTGTTTTTT
clone size: once; D gene: NA; V gene: TRBV18; J gene: TRBJ1-5; CDR3 protein: CASSPEAGQLPQHF; CDR3 DNA: TGTGCCAGCTCCCCGGAGGCTGGTCAATTGCCCCAGCATTTT
clone size: NA; D gene: TRBD2; V gene: TRBV2; J gene: TRBJ2-2; CDR3 protein: CASRLGLAAAGELFF; CDR3 DNA: TGTGCCAGCAGACTGGGACTAGCGGCAGCCGGGGAGCTGTTTTTT
clone size: NA; D gene: NA; V gene: TRBV10-1; J gene: TRBJ2-7; CDR3 protein: CASSDRFNSYEQYF; CDR3 DNA: TGCGCCAGCAGTGACAGATTTAACTCCTACGAGCAGTACTTC
clone size: NA; D gene: NA; V gene: TRBV28; J gene: TRBJ1-4; CDR3 protein: CASSLPRGGNEKLFF; CDR3 DNA: TGTGCCAGCAGTTTACCCCGGGGGGGGAATGAAAAACTGTTTTTT
clone size: NA; D gene: NA; V gene: TRBV14; J gene: TRBJ2-7; CDR3 protein: CASSQDGRGYEQYF; CDR3 DNA: TGTGCCAGCAGCCAAGACGGAAGGGGTTACGAGCAGTACTTC
clone size: NA; D gene: NA; V gene: TRBV7-6; J gene: TRBJ1-5; CDR3 protein: CASSSTPGLRYF; CDR3 DNA: TGTGCCAGCAGTAGTACCCCGGGACTGCGATATTTT
clone size: few; D gene: NA; V gene: TRBV29-1; J gene: TRBJ1-1; CDR3 protein: CSAASGLRGMNTEAFF; CDR3 DNA: TGCAGCGCTGCATCCGGGCTCAGGGGAATGAACACTGAAGCTTTCTTT
clone size: NA; D gene: NA; V gene: TRBV6-5; J gene: TRBJ1-1; CDR3 protein: CASSLSGTLNTEAFF; CDR3 DNA: TGTGCCAGCAGTCTATCCGGGACACTAAACACTGAAGCTTTCTTT
clone size: NA; D gene: NA; V gene: TRBV27; J gene: TRBJ1-2; CDR3 protein: CASSIGGGEVYYGYTF; CDR3 DNA: TGTGCCAGCTCGATCGGGGGAGGGGAGGTTTACTATGGCTACACCTTC
clone size: few; D gene: TRBD2; V gene: TRBV28; J gene: TRBJ2-1; CDR3 protein: CASILAGEGNEQFF; CDR3 DNA: TGTGCCAGTATACTAGCGGGAGAGGGCAATGAGCAGTTCTTC
clone size: NA; D gene: NA; V gene: TRBV6-5; J gene: TRBJ1-1; CDR3 protein: CASSYSGRMNTEAFF; CDR3 DNA: TGTGCCAGCAGTTACTCTGGCCGCATGAACACTGAAGCTTTCTTT
clone size: once; D gene: NA; V gene: TRBV27; J gene: TRBJ2-3; CDR3 protein: CASSPRGSDTQYF; CDR3 DNA: TGTGCCAGCAGCCCTCGGGGATCGGATACGCAGTATTTT
clone size: once; D gene: TRBD2; V gene: TRBV10-2; J gene: TRBJ2-7; CDR3 protein: CASTPTSGSGEQYF; CDR3 DNA: TGCGCCAGCACACCGACTAGCGGGAGCGGGGAGCAGTACTTC
clone size: NA; D gene: NA; V gene: TRBV12-5; J gene: TRBJ2-5; CDR3 protein: CASGLGWGDATQYF; CDR3 DNA: TGTGCTAGTGGTTTGGGTTGGGGAGACGCAACCCAGTACTTC
clone size: NA; D gene: NA; V gene: TRBV6-5; J gene: TRBJ1-5; CDR3 protein: CASSYVRGYNQPQHF; CDR3 DNA: TGTGCCAGCAGTTATGTTAGGGGGTACAATCAGCCCCAGCATTTT
clone size: once; D gene: NA; V gene: TRBV5-1; J gene: TRBJ2-5; CDR3 protein: CASSRSTGQETQYF; CDR3 DNA: TGCGCCAGCAGCCGTTCAACGGGGCAAGAGACCCAGTACTTC
clone size: NA; D gene: NA; V gene: TRBV27; J gene: TRBJ2-1; CDR3 protein: CASSLVGSGNEQFF; CDR3 DNA: TGTGCCAGCAGTCTCGTGGGCTCTGGGAATGAGCAGTTCTTC
clone size: NA; D gene: TRBD2; V gene: TRBV10-3; J gene: TRBJ2-7; CDR3 protein: CAISELGLAFFGQYF; CDR3 DNA: TGTGCCATCAGTGAGTTAGGACTAGCCTTTTTCGGGCAGTACTTC
clone size: NA; D gene: NA; V gene: TRBV10-2; J gene: TRBJ1-3; CDR3 protein: CASSEPGQSGNTIYF; CDR3 DNA: TGCGCCAGCAGTGAGCCAGGGCAGTCTGGAAACACCATATATTTT
clone size: NA; D gene: NA; V gene: TRBV10-2; J gene: TRBJ2-1; CDR3 protein: CASRPYPDEQFF; CDR3 DNA: TGCGCCAGCAGACCCTACCCGGATGAGCAGTTCTTC
clone size: NA; D gene: NA; V gene: TRBV29-1; J gene: TRBJ2-1; CDR3 protein: CSVASVGSEQFF; CDR3 DNA: TGCAGCGTTGCCAGCGTCGGGTCGGAGCAGTTCTTC
clone size: once; D gene: NA; V gene: TRBV18; J gene: TRBJ1-4; CDR3 protein: CASSPQGREKLFF; CDR3 DNA: TGTGCCAGCTCACCGCAGGGAAGGGAAAAACTGTTTTTT
clone size: NA; D gene: TRBD1; V gene: TRBV7-6; J gene: TRBJ2-2; CDR3 protein: CASSPRQGQGTGELFF; CDR3 DNA: TGTGCCAGCAGCCCGCGACAGGGGCAAGGCACCGGGGAGCTGTTTTTT
clone size: NA; D gene: NA; V gene: TRBV7-9; J gene: TRBJ1-5; CDR3 protein: CASSFGTFADQPQHF; CDR3 DNA: TGTGCCAGCAGCTTTGGGACATTTGCCGATCAGCCCCAGCATTTT
clone size: NA; D gene: TRBD1; V gene: TRBV11-3; J gene: TRBJ2-1; CDR3 protein: CASSLQGAFEQFF; CDR3 DNA: TGTGCCAGCAGCTTACAGGGGGCCTTTGAGCAGTTCTTC
clone size: NA; D gene: NA; V gene: TRBV5-1; J gene: TRBJ1-1; CDR3 protein: CASSLRQTTEAFF; CDR3 DNA: TGCGCCAGCAGCTTAAGACAGACCACTGAAGCTTTCTTT
clone size: NA; D gene: NA; V gene: TRBV28; J gene: TRBJ1-5; CDR3 protein: CASSPTGGQPQHF; CDR3 DNA: TGTGCCAGCAGTCCTACGGGGGGGCAGCCCCAGCATTTT
clone size: NA; D gene: TRBD2; V gene: TRBV5-1; J gene: TRBJ2-2; CDR3 protein: CASSLDPSGRAYTGELFF; CDR3 DNA: TGCGCCAGCAGCTTGGATCCTAGCGGGAGGGCCTACACCGGGGAGCTGTTTTTT
clone size: NA; D gene: NA; V gene: TRBV5-1; J gene: TRBJ2-7; CDR3 protein: CASSLRRGVRDHSYEQYF; CDR3 DNA: TGCGCCAGCAGCTTACGCAGGGGTGTGAGGGACCACTCCTACGAGCAGTACTTC
clone size: NA; D gene: NA; V gene: TRBV6-5; J gene: TRBJ1-3; CDR3 protein: CASSSDRFHTIYF; CDR3 DNA: TGTGCCAGCAGCTCCGACAGGTTTCACACCATATATTTT
clone size: NA; D gene: TRBD1; V gene: TRBV19; J gene: TRBJ2-7; CDR3 protein: CASSMGQGTSLYEQYF; CDR3 DNA: TGTGCCAGTAGTATGGGACAGGGCACGTCTCTCTACGAGCAGTACTTC
clone size: NA; D gene: TRBD1; V gene: TRBV7-2; J gene: TRBJ2-1; CDR3 protein: CASSHLYRDRGQFF; CDR3 DNA: TGTGCCAGCAGTCACCTTTACCGGGACAGGGGGCAGTTCTTC
clone size: NA; D gene: TRBD1; V gene: TRBV7-9; J gene: TRBJ1-1; CDR3 protein: CASSARTGGLLDAFF; CDR3 DNA: TGTGCCAGCAGCGCACGGACAGGGGGCTTGCTGGATGCTTTCTTT
clone size: NA; D gene: NA; V gene: TRBV28; J gene: TRBJ1-4; CDR3 protein: CASRRGGSDEKLFF; CDR3 DNA: TGTGCCAGCAGGCGAGGGGGTTCCGATGAAAAACTGTTTTTT
clone size: NA; D gene: TRBD2; V gene: TRBV5-4; J gene: TRBJ2-5; CDR3 protein: CASSLSSFLADQETQYF; CDR3 DNA: TGTGCCAGCAGCTTGAGTTCTTTCCTAGCGGACCAAGAGACCCAGTACTTC